Presented here are 10 T cell receptor beta chains from one specimen sequenced in a study of T cell repertoires in aging, cancer and after chemotherapy. Amplification of TCR beta used genomic DNA extracted from peripheral blood. Rearranged V-D-J TRB sequences were amplified with a mixed TRB-A/B primer pool. Each CDR3 protein is one row after TCRdb ran MiXCR on the multiplex PCR reads. The table shows some 2,700 distinct CDR3 sequences, with almost 25% occurring only once. Sequencing used blood. The origin of the receptors is a human donor with a solid tumor.

The chain couples TRBV5-1 to TRBJ2-7; D is tentatively TRBD1 or TRBD2 (5 bases each). CDR3 length equals 13 residues. CDR1 and CDR2 from the germline V gene are SGHRS and YFSETQ. V gave up 5 bases and J gave up 2 bases, with 11 bases separating them. CDR3 coding DNA: TGCGCCAGCAGTTGGGACGCGACCTACGAGCAGTACTTC. Translation gives CASSWDATYEQYF. Full variable domain (remainder filled in from reference TRBV5-1 and TRBJ2-7): KAGVTQTPRYLIKTRGQQVTLSCSPISGHRSVSWYQQTPGQGLQFLFEYFSETQRNKGNFPGRFSGRQFSNSRSEMNVSTLELGDSALYLCASSWDATYEQYFGPGTRLTVT.

This clonotype is judged medium-sized (0.01 to 0.1%). The chain recombines TRBV6-1 with TRBJ2-2; D perhaps matches TRBD1 (5 bases). There are 14 residues in the CDR3. In germline, CDR1 is MNHNS, CDR2 SASEGT. V lost 6 bases and J 7 bases, leaving 15 bases between the germline ends. The CDR3 is CASRGRVKIGELFF. The CDR3 nucleotides read TGTGCCAGCAGGGGCAGGGTGAAAATCGGGGAGCTGTTTTTT.

In the case of this clonotype: This may be a read error, as it is one base from a much larger clone. The genes are TRBV12-3 or TRBV12-4 and TRBJ1-5, with unresolved D. This CDR3 contains 15 residues. V lost 3 bases and J lost 2, with 11 bases in between. CDR3 residues: CASSLYGIGNQPQHF. The CDR3 bases are TGTGCCAGCAGTTTGTACGGGATCGGCAATCAGCCCCAGCATTTT.

This clonotype is medium-sized (0.01 to 0.1%) in the sample. The V and J genes are TRBV30 and TRBJ2-7; a possible D gene is TRBD1 (6 bases). The germline V gene encodes CDR1 GTSNPN and CDR2 SVGIG (reference sequence). V gave up 2 bases and J gave up 6 bases, with 17 bases separating them. The CDR3 has 14 residues. CDR3 in DNA: TGTGCCTGGAGTCATCTCCAGGGGAACCGCGAGCAGTACTTC. It is translated as CAWSHLQGNREQYF.

Within the sample, this clonotype is medium-sized. The CDR3 sequence: CASQGRSGQTESYEQYF. The CDR3 DNA sequence: TGTGCCAGCCAAGGTCGATCCGGACAGACCGAATCCTACGAGCAGTACTTC. The chain links TRBV6-6 to TRBJ2-7; D is perhaps TRBD1 (6 bases). Germline V gene lookup returns CDR1 MNHNY and CDR2 SVGAGI (reference sequence). V lost 8 bases and J lost 1, with 24 bases in between. The CDR3 covers 17 residues.

The chain employs TRBV29-1 and TRBJ2-3; 12 positions match TRBD2. Trimming removed 6 bases from V and 1 base from J; junction bases left unmatched: 5. The CDR3 has 15 amino acids. Looked up from germline, CDR1 is SQVTM and CDR2 is ANQGSEA. In DNA, the CDR3 is TGCAGCGTCGCGGGACTAGCGGGTGGCACAGATACGCAGTATTTT. Protein sequence: CSVAGLAGGTDTQYF.

This clonotype was picked up a small number of times. The chain has TRBV20-1 and TRBJ2-3; no clear D. This CDR3 has 14 residues. Trimming removed 0 bases from V and 2 bases from J, with 9 bases in between. Germline CDR1 is DFQATT and CDR2 is SNEGSKA (reference sequence). CDR3 coding DNA: TGCAGTGCTAGAGATGAACCGCACACAGATACGCAGTATTTT. Translation gives CSARDEPHTDTQYF.

For the CDR3, the DNA is TGTGCCAGCAGTTCTGTTCCGAGTTTCAATGAGCAGTTCTTC. The encoded protein is CASSSVPSFNEQFF. This chain links TRBV12-3 or TRBV12-4 with TRBJ2-1; D uncertain. Trimming stripped 4 bases from V and 6 bases from J, with 13 bases between. The CDR3 has 14 amino acids.

For this clonotype: Possible read error: a much larger clone is one base away. Because the CDR3 is missing its conserved closing phenylalanine or tryptophan, this is likely a read error. It is unclear where the CDR3 begins or ends on the DNA, so no DNA is shown, and the CDR3 is as TCRdb lists it. J is TRBJ1-3 and V is TRBV27. Germline CDR1 is MNHEY and CDR2 is SMNVEV (reference sequence). A total of 8 residues make up the CDR3, ends included. CDR3 region: CASSCEGL.

A few counts support this clonotype. The chain recombines TRBV20-1 with TRBJ2-7, with 9 nucleotides matching TRBD2. Germline V gene lookup returns CDR1 DFQATT and CDR2 SNEGSKA (reference sequence). J was trimmed by 0 bases and V by 6 bases; bases with no gene match: 6. The CDR3 runs to 14 residues. The CDR3 DNA reads TGCAGTGCCGTTCTAGCGGGGCCCTCCTACGAGCAGTACTTC. This codes for CSAVLAGPSYEQYF.